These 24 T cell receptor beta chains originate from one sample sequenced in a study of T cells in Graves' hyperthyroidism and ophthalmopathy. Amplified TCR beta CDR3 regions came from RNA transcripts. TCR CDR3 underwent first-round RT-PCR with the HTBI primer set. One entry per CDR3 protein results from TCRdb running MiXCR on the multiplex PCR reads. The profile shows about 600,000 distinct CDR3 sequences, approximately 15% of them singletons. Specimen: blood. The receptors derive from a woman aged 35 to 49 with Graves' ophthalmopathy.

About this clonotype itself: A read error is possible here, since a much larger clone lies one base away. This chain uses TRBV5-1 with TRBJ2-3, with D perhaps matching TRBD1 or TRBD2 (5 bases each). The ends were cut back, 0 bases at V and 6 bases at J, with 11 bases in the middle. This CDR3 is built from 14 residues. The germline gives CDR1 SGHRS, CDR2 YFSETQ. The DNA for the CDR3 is TGCGCCAGCAGCTTGGCGGGACGTGGGGATACGCAGTATTTT. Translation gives CASSLAGRGDTQYF.

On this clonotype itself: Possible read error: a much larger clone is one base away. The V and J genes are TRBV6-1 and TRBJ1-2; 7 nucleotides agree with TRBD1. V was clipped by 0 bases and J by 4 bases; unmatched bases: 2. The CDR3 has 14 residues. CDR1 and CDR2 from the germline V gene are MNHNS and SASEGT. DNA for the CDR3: TGTGCCAGCAGTGAAGCGGGGACAGCCTATGGCTACACCTTC. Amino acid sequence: CASSEAGTAYGYTF.

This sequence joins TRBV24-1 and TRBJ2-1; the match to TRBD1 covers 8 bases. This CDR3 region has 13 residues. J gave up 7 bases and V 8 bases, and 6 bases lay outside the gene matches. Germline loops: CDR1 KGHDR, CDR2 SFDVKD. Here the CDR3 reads CATKDRVGNEQFF. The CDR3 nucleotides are TGTGCCACCAAGGACAGGGTGGGTAATGAGCAGTTCTTC.

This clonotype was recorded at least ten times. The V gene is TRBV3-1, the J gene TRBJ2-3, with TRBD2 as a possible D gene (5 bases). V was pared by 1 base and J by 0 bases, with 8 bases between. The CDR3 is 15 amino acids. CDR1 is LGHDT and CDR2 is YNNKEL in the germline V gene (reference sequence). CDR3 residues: CASSQGPGSTDTQYF. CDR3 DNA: TGTGCCAGCAGCCAAGGACCGGGGAGCACAGATACGCAGTATTTT.

The CDR3 DNA follows: TGTGCCAGCAGCGCACAGGGGGAGGCCGGGAAACTGTTTTTT. Translated: CASSAQGEAGKLFF. This chain connects TRBV3-1 to TRBJ1-4; TRBD1 matches 8 bases. V gave up 5 bases and J gave up 11 bases; unmatched junction bases: 10. The CDR3 totals 14 residues. CDR1 and CDR2 from the germline V gene are LGHDT and YNNKEL (reference sequence).

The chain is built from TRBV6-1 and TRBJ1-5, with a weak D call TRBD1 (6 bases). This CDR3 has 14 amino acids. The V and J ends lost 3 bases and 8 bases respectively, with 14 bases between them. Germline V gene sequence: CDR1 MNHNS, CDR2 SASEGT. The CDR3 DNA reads TGTGCCAGCAGTGACAGGGGAAGGTGGGAGCCCCAGCATTTT. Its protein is CASSDRGRWEPQHF.

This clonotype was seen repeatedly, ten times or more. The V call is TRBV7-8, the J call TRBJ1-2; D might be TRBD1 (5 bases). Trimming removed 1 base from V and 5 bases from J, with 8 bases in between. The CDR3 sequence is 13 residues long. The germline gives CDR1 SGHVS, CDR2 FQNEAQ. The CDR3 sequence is CASSLEGTYGYTF. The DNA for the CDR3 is TGTGCCAGCAGCTTAGAGGGGACGTATGGCTACACCTTC. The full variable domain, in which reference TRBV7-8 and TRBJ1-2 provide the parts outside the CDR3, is GAGVSQSPRYKVAKRGQDVALRCDPISGHVSLFWYQQALGQGPEFLTYFQNEAQLDKSGLPSDRFFAERPEGSVSTLKIQRTQQEDSAVYLCASSLEGTYGYTFGSGTRLTVV.

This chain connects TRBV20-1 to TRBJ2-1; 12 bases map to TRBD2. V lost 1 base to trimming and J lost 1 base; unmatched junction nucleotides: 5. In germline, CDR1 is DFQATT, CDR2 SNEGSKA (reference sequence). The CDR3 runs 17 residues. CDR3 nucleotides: TGCAGTGCTAGAGGGCTAGCGGGAGGGCCGTCCTACAATGAGCAGTTCTTC. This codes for CSARGLAGGPSYNEQFF.

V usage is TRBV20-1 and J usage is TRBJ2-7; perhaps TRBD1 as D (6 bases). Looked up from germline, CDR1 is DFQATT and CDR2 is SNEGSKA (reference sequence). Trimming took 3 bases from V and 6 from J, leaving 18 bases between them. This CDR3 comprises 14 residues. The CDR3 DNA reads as TGCAGTGCTAGGACGGGCAGGGGTGTATCCGAGCAGTACTTC. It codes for CSARTGRGVSEQYF.

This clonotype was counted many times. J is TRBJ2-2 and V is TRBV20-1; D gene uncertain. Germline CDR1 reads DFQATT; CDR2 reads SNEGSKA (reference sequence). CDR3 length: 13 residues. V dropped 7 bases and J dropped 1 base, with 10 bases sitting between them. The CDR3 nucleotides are TGCAGTGTTACGGACGGGAACACCGGGGAGCTGTTTTTT. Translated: CSVTDGNTGELFF.

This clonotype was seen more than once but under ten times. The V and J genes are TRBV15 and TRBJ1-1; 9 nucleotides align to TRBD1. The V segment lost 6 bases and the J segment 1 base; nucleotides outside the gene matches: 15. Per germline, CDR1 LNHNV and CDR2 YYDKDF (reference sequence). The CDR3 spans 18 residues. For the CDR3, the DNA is TGTGCCACCAGGAACCCGGGACAGGGAATTTTGAAGAACACTGAAGCTTTCTTT. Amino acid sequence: CATRNPGQGILKNTEAFF.

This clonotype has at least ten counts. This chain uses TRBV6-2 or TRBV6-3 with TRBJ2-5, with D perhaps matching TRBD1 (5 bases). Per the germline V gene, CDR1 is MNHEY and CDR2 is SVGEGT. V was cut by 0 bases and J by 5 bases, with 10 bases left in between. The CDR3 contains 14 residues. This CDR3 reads CASSYSVQAETQYF. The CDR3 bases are TGTGCCAGCAGTTACTCGGTACAGGCGGAGACCCAGTACTTC.

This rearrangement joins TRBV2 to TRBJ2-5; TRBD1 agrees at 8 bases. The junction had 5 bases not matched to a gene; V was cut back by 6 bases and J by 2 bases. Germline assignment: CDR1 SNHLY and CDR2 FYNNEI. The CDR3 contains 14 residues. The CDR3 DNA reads TGTGCCAGCAGCGGAGGGACAGGACAAGAGACCCAGTACTTC. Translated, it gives CASSGGTGQETQYF.

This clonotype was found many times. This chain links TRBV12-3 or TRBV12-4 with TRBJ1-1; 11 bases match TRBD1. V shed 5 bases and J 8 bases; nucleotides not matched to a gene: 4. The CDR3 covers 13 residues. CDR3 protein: CASSAGTGGEAFF. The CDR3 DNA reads TGTGCCAGCAGTGCGGGGACAGGGGGGGAAGCTTTCTTT.

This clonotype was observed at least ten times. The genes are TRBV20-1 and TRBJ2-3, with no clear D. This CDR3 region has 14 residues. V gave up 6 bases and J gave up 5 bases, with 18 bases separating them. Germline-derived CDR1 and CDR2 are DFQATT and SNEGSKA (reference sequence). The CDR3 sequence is CSAPEKADLDTQYF. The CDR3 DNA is TGCAGTGCCCCTGAGAAGGCAGATTTAGATACGCAGTATTTT.

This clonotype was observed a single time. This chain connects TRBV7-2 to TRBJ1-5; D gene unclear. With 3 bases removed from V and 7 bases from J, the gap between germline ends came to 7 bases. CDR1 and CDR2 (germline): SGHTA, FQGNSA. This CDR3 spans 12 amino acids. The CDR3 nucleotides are TGTGCCAGCAGCTTCCCGTCACAGCCCCAGCATTTT. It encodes CASSFPSQPQHF.

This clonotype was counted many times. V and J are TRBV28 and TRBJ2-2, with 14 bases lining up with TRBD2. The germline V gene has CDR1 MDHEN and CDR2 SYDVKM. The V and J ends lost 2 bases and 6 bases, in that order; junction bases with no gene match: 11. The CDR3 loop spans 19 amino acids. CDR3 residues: CASSLGGLAGALFPGELFF. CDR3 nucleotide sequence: TGTGCCAGCAGTTTAGGGGGACTAGCGGGAGCCCTCTTCCCCGGGGAGCTGTTTTTT.

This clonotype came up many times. CDR3 bases: TGTGCCAGCTCACCCGGACAGGGGGCGACCTACGAGCAGTACTTC. Translating it yields CASSPGQGATYEQYF. The J gene is TRBJ2-7, the V gene TRBV18; 11 nucleotides line up with TRBD1. The junction had 3 bases not matched to a gene; V was cut back by 3 bases and J by 2 bases. The germline V gene encodes CDR1 KGHSH and CDR2 LQKENI. This CDR3 has 15 amino acids.

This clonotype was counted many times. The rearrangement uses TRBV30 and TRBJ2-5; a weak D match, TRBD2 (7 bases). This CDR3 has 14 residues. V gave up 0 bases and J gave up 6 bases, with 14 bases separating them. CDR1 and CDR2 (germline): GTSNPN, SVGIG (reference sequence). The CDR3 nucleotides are TGTGCCTGGAGTGTAGGAGGGGGGGTAAAGACCCAGTACTTC. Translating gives CAWSVGGGVKTQYF.

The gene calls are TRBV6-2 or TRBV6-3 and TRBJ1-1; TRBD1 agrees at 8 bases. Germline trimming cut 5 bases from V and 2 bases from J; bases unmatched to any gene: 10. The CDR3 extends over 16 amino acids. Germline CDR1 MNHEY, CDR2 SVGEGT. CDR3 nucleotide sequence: TGTGCCAGCAGTCCTCGGACAGGGAGGGTAAACACTGAAGCTTTCTTT. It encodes CASSPRTGRVNTEAFF.

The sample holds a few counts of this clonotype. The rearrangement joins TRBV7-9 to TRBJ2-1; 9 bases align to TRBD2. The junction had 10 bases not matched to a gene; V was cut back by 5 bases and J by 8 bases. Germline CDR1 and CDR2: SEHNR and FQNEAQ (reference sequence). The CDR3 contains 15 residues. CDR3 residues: CASSPSRLAGYEQFF. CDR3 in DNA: TGTGCCAGCAGCCCTAGTCGGCTAGCGGGATATGAGCAGTTCTTC.

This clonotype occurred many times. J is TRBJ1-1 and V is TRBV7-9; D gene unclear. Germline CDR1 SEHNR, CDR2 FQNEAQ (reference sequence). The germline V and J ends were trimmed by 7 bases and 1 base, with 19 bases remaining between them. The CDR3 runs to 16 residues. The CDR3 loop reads CASTQSAGRGNTEAFF. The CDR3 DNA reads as TGTGCCAGCACTCAGAGCGCAGGCCGCGGGAACACTGAAGCTTTCTTT.

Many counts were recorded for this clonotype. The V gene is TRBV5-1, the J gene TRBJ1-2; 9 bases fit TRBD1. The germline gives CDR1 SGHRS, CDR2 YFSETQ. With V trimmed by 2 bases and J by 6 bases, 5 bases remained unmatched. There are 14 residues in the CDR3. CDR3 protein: CASSFATGGDGYTF. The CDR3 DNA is TGCGCCAGCAGCTTCGCGACAGGGGGAGATGGCTACACCTTC.

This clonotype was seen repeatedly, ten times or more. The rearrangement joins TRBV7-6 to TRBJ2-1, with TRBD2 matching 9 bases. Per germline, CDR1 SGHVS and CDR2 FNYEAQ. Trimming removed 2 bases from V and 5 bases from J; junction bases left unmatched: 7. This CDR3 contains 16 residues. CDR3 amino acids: CASSLIASGVNNEQFF. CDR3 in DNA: TGTGCCAGCAGCTTAATCGCTAGCGGGGTAAACAATGAGCAGTTCTTC.